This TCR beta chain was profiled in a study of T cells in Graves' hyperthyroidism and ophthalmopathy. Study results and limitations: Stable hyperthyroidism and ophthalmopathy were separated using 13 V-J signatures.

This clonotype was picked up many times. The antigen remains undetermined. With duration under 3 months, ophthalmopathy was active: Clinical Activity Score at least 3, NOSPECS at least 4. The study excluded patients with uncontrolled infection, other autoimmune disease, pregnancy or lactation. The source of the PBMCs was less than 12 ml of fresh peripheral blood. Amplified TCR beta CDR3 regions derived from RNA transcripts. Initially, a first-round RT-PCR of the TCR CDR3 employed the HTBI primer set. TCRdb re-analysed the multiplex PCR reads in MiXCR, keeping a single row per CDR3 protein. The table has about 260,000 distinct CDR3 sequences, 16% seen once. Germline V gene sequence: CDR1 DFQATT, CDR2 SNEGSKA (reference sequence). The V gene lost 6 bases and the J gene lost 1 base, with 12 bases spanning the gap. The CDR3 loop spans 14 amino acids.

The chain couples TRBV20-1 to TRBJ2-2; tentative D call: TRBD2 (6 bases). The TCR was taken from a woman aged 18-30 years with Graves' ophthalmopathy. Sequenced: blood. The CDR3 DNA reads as TGCAGTGCAACGGGACTCGTGAACACCGGGGAGCTGTTTTTT. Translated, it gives CSATGLVNTGELFF.